The clone carrying this T cell receptor beta chain was seen at least ten times. Its specificity is not known. CDR3 length equals 15 residues. With 8 bases removed from V and 9 bases from J, the gap between germline ends came to 28 bases. Germline-derived CDR1 and CDR2 are GTSNPN and SVGIG (reference sequence). The record originates from a study of Graves' ophthalmopathy and Graves' hyperthyroidism. Study results and limitations: Among expanded thyroid clonotypes above 0.001 frequency, most also occurred in blood.

The authors amplified TCR beta CDR3 regions, and they did so from RNA transcripts for repertoire sequencing. Second-round multiplex PCR followed a first-round RT-PCR using HTBI primers. TCRdb called the multiplex PCR reads again in MiXCR, with one record for every CDR3 protein. Of 360,000 or so distinct CDR3 sequences listed, 15% to 20% are singletons. Other autoimmune diseases, uncontrolled infections, pregnancy or lactation excluded patients from enrollment. This sequence was found in a woman between 18 and 30 years old with Graves' ophthalmopathy. The chain is built from TRBV30 and TRBJ1-2; TRBD1 might be the D (6 bases). Sequencing used peripheral blood. The CDR3 loop is CAQQEGRAGDRSYTF. The CDR3 nucleotides read TGTGCCCAACAGGAAGGCAGGGCGGGCGACAGGAGCTACACCTTC.